The 14 T cell receptor beta chains below all came from one sample that was sequenced in a study of shared clonotypes between healthy human individuals. Only in-frame clones appear in the TCRdb table, and some are missing; sequencing was by immunoSEQ multiplex PCR. The sample includes some 1 million clones, around 74% seen only once; the top ten take 1.4% to 1.5%. The sample comprised memory CD4+ T cells sorted from blood. The subset is: CD45RA-negative fraction. The receptor set was obtained from a man younger than 35 in good health.

CDR3: CASSSWRQGGGTYEQYF. The CDR3, as DNA: TGTGCCAGCAGCTCCTGGAGACAGGGAGGTGGCACCTACGAGCAGTACTTC. This chain joins TRBV7-9 and TRBJ2-7; a weak D match, TRBD1 (7 bases). The V gene lost 4 bases and the J gene lost 2 bases, with 21 bases spanning the gap. Germline V gives CDR1 SEHNR, CDR2 FQNEAQ (reference sequence). The CDR3 contains 17 residues.

A few counts support this clone. V gene TRBV5-1 combines with J gene TRBJ1-5; no definite D call. Germline V gene data show CDR1 as SGHRS and CDR2 as YFSETQ. This CDR3 has 13 amino acids. Trimming took off 4 bases at V and 3 bases at J, with 8 bases between the two ends. CDR3 region: CASSHGDNQPQHF. The DNA of the CDR3 is TGCGCCAGCAGCCACGGGGACAATCAGCCCCAGCATTTT.

This chain links TRBV18 with TRBJ2-2; perhaps TRBD1 as D (6 bases). In germline, CDR1 is KGHSH, CDR2 LQKENI. CDR3 length: 15 residues. The V gene lost 5 bases and the J gene lost 5 bases, with 15 bases spanning the gap. CDR3 in DNA: TGTGCCAGCTCAGGAAACAGGGAGAAGACCGGGGAGCTGTTTTTT. Its translation is CASSGNREKTGELFF.

The chain recombines TRBV6-1 with TRBJ1-1; a weak D match, TRBD1 (5 bases). V dropped 4 bases and J dropped 4 bases, with 16 bases sitting between them. The length of the CDR3 is 15 residues. Germline CDR1 and CDR2: MNHNS and SASEGT. In DNA form, the CDR3 reads TGTGCCAGCAGTGCCCAAAGAATAGGGACCACTGAAGCTTTCTTT. Its protein product is CASSAQRIGTTEAFF.

This clone came up a few times. V is TRBV5-4 and J is TRBJ1-1; possible D gene TRBD1, 5 bases. The germline V gene has CDR1 SGHNT and CDR2 YYREEE (reference sequence). The CDR3 is 17 amino acids. Between the trimmed V and J ends, which lost 4 bases and 0 bases, there was a span of 19 bases. This CDR3 is CASSPPGNLGMNTEAFF. As DNA, the CDR3 is TGTGCCAGCAGCCCCCCAGGGAACCTTGGTATGAACACTGAAGCTTTCTTT.

The V call is TRBV18, the J call TRBJ1-2; D is unresolved. V was cut by 3 bases and J by 1 base, with 12 bases left in between. Germline CDR1 and CDR2: KGHSH and LQKENI. CDR3 length: 15 amino acids. The CDR3 protein is CASSPPGTDNYGYTF. In nucleotides, the CDR3 is TGTGCCAGCTCACCCCCGGGAACGGATAACTATGGCTACACCTTC.

The chain carries TRBV19 and TRBJ2-7; D possibly corresponds to TRBD2 (7 bases). CDR1 and CDR2 from the germline V gene are LNHDA and SQIVND (reference sequence). The CDR3 is 14 residues long. The V gene lost 4 bases and the J gene lost 6 bases, with 16 bases spanning the gap. DNA for the CDR3: TGTGCCAGTAGTACCCACGGGGGGCAGTTCGAGCAGTACTTC. It encodes CASSTHGGQFEQYF. The full variable domain, completed using reference TRBV19 and TRBJ2-7, is DGGITQSPKYLFRKEGQNVTLSCEQNLNHDAMYWYRQDPGQGLRLIYYSQIVNDFQKGDIAEGYSVSREKKESFPLTVTSAQKNPTAFYLCASSTHGGQFEQYFGPGTRLTVT.

V is TRBV4-3 and J is TRBJ2-3; TRBD1 matches 9 bases. The trim removed 0 bases at V and 0 bases at J, leaving 4 bases unmatched. In germline, CDR1 is LGHNA, CDR2 YSLEER. This CDR3 has 17 amino acids. CDR3 region: CASSQDGGTGSTDTQYF. The CDR3 bases are TGCGCCAGCAGCCAAGATGGCGGGACAGGGAGCACAGATACGCAGTATTTT.

The count of this clone is one. This may stem from a read error, because a much larger clone lies one nucleotide away. This chain uses TRBV6-4 with TRBJ1-1, with D possibly TRBD1 on 5 matching bases. Germline-derived CDR1 and CDR2 are MRHNA and SNTAGT. The CDR3 is 13 amino acids. Trimming removed 2 bases at V and 1 base at J, with 5 bases between. DNA of the CDR3: TGTGCCAGCAGTGACCAGGGGAACACTGAAGCTTTCTTT. This gives the protein CASSDQGNTEAFF.

This clone was observed a handful of times. The gene calls are TRBV5-1 and TRBJ1-1; 11 bases are shared with TRBD1. V gave up 0 bases and J gave up 3 bases; unmatched junction bases: 1. The CDR3 extends over 15 amino acids. The germline gives CDR1 SGHRS, CDR2 YFSETQ. CDR3 loop: CASSLVDRGHTEAFF. The CDR3 DNA follows: TGCGCCAGCAGCTTGGTGGACAGGGGGCACACTGAAGCTTTCTTT.

The chain has TRBV10-1 and TRBJ1-5; D uncertain. This CDR3 is 13 amino acids long. V was pared by 2 bases and J by 7 bases, with 9 bases between. Germline V gene lookup returns CDR1 WNHNN and CDR2 SYGVQD (reference sequence). In DNA, the CDR3 is TGCGCCAGCAGTGAGCTTATAGGGCAGCCCCAGCATTTT. It yields the protein CASSELIGQPQHF.

This chain connects TRBV2 to TRBJ1-6, with D unresolved. The CDR3 spans 13 residues. Germline values: CDR1 SNHLY, CDR2 FYNNEI. V dropped 6 bases and J dropped 8 bases, with 11 bases sitting between them. CDR3 in DNA: TGTGCCAGCAGCCCAACACGGGATTCACCCCTCCACTTT. It codes for CASSPTRDSPLHF. Full variable domain (remainder filled in from reference TRBV2 and TRBJ1-6): EPEVTQTPSHQVTQMGQEVILRCVPISNHLYFYWYRQILGQKVEFLVSFYNNEISEKSEIFDDQFSVERPDGSNFTLKIRSTKLEDSAMYFCASSPTRDSPLHFGNGTRLTVT.

V is TRBV25-1 and J is TRBJ1-4; D is perhaps TRBD1 (5 bases). Germline V gene sequence: CDR1 MGHDK, CDR2 SYGVNS. The length of the CDR3 is 14 residues. V lost 5 bases to trimming and J lost 8 bases, with 15 bases between them. DNA for the CDR3: TGTGCCAGCAGTAAGCCGGGAGGGACCGAAAAACTGTTTTTT. Residues: CASSKPGGTEKLFF.

The chain links TRBV27 to TRBJ2-7, with no clear D. V lost 5 bases and J 0 bases, leaving 17 bases between the germline ends. CDR3 size: 16 residues. Germline V CDR1 and CDR2: MNHEY, SMNVEV (reference sequence). In DNA, the CDR3 is TGTGCCAGCAGTGCTCGGACGAGCCTTAGCTCCTACGAGCAGTACTTC. The encoded protein is CASSARTSLSSYEQYF.